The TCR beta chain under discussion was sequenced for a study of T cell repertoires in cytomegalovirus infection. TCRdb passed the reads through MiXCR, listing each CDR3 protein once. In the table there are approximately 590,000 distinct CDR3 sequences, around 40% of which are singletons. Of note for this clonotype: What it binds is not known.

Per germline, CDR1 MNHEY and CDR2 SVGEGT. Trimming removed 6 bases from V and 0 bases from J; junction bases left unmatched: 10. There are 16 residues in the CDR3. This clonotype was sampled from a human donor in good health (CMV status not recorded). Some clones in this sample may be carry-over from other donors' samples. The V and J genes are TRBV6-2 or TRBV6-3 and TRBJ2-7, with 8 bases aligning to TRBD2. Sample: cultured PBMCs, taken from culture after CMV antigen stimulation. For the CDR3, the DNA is TGTGCCAGCAGCTCCCCACTAGCGGAAAGCTCCTACGAGCAGTACTTC. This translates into CASSSPLAESSYEQYF.